This T cell receptor beta chain appears in the sequencing data of a study of blood T cell repertoires in COVID-19. About the research overall: T cells, B-cell-depleted T cells, or PBMCs provided the cDNA or gDNA that served as material.

Participants were placed into cohorts based on the clinical history they reported. This clone was observed a handful of times. Germline V gene sequence: CDR1 LGHNA, CDR2 YNFKEQ. Trimming left V 1 base short and J 2 bases short, with 21 bases between. The CDR3 covers 18 residues. Profiled with immunoSEQ multiplex PCR; TCRdb holds only in-frame clones, not every one. The table lists about 190,000 clones, 86% of them singletons. This TCR derives from a woman aged 35 to 49 in a cohort exposed to, infected with or recovered from COVID-19 (not recorded which). Sample: PBMCs or T cells enriched from blood (not recorded which). The chain combines TRBV4-2 with TRBJ2-7, with TRBD1 as a possible D gene (5 bases). CDR3 in amino acids: CASSQGKVGLDSAYEQYF. The CDR3 nucleotides read TGTGCCAGCAGCCAAGGAAAGGTGGGGCTCGACTCGGCCTACGAGCAGTACTTC.